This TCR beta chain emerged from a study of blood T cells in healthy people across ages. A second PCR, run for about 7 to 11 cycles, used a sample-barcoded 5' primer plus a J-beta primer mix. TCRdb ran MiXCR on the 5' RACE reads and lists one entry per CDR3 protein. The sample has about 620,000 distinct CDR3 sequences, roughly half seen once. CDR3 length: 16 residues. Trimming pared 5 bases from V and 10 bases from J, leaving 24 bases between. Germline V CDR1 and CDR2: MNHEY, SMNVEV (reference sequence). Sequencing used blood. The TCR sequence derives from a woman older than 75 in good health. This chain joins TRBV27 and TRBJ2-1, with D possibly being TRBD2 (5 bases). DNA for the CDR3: TGTGCCAGCAGTCCTCACGGACTCGACGAGCTCGTGGAGCAGTTCTTC. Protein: CASSPHGLDELVEQFF.